This TCR beta chain was documented in a study of blood T cell repertoires in COVID-19. CDR3 size: 15 residues. Germline CDR1 reads SQVTM; CDR2 reads ANQGSEA. V lost 5 bases to trimming and J lost 0 bases, with 15 bases between them. The table lists this clone with a few counts. Sequencing used immunoSEQ multiplex PCR; TCRdb keeps in-frame clones, though not all of them. The repertoire consists of approximately 300,000 clones, with about 83% occurring once and the leading ten covering roughly 1.6%. Sample: peripheral blood. V gene TRBV29-1 combines with J gene TRBJ2-3; D is uncertain. The TCR sequence derives from a woman aged 50 to 65 with acute or convalescent COVID-19. The CDR3 nucleotides read TGCAGCGTTAAGTCCGGGTCCTTCAGCACAGATACGCAGTATTTT. Its protein is CSVKSGSFSTDTQYF.